These 7 T cell receptor beta chains came from one sample sequenced in a study of blood T cell repertoires in COVID-19. Here immunoSEQ multiplex PCR was the method, and the copy in TCRdb shows in-frame clones only, minus some. This sample carries 120,000 or so clones, around 80% of them seen once, and the ten largest clones take about 17%. The sample taken for sequencing was peripheral blood. The source of these receptors is a young man with COVID-19, enrolled during active disease.

This clone occurred a few times. The chain joins TRBV9 to TRBJ1-5; D uncertain. The CDR3 covers 13 residues. With 3 bases removed from V and 3 bases from J, the gap between germline ends came to 7 bases. Germline values: CDR1 SGDLS, CDR2 YYNGEE. The CDR3 DNA reads as TGTGCCAGCAGCGGGGAGCTCAATCAGCCCCAGCATTTT. As protein: CASSGELNQPQHF.

The sample holds many counts of this clone. The chain carries TRBV2 and TRBJ2-7; D possibly corresponds to TRBD1 (5 bases). The germline CDR1 and CDR2 sequences are SNHLY and FYNNEI. The V end lost 2 bases, the J end lost 2 bases, and 13 bases lay between the germline ends. CDR3 size: 15 residues. CDR3 loop: CASSERGGMAYEQYF. CDR3 sequence (DNA): TGTGCCAGCAGTGAAAGGGGTGGGATGGCCTACGAGCAGTACTTC.

This rearrangement joins TRBV30 to TRBJ2-7; D is undetermined. CDR1 and CDR2 (germline): GTSNPN, SVGIG (reference sequence). Trimming pared 2 bases from V and 3 bases from J, leaving 5 bases between. CDR3 length equals 11 residues. In DNA, the CDR3 is TGTGCCTGGAGTTCAGGCTACGAGCAGTACTTC. Translated, it gives CAWSSGYEQYF.

The chain combines TRBV6-4 with TRBJ2-3, with D maybe TRBD2 (6 bases). The CDR3 spans 17 residues. Per germline, CDR1 MRHNA and CDR2 SNTAGT. V was pared by 8 bases and J by 9 bases, with 30 bases between. CDR3 bases: TGTGCCAGCCACCCCTCGACTAGTGCGAAGGTAGAGCCCACGCAGTATTTT. The encoded protein is CASHPSTSAKVEPTQYF.

The rearrangement joins TRBV6-5 to TRBJ1-1; 7 nucleotides line up with TRBD1. The length of the CDR3 is 14 residues. Germline V CDR1 and CDR2: MNHEY, SVGAGI. J gave up 1 base and V 3 bases, and 2 bases lay outside the gene matches. CDR3 sequence (DNA): TGTGCCAGCAGTTATCAGGGGGGGAACACTGAAGCTTTCTTT. This encodes CASSYQGGNTEAFF.

The chain carries TRBV28 and TRBJ1-5, with D perhaps matching TRBD1 (6 bases). The germline V gene encodes CDR1 MDHEN and CDR2 SYDVKM. V lost 5 bases, J lost 3 bases, and 14 bases lay in between. This CDR3 is built from 15 residues. CDR3 amino acids: CASSTRQVSNQPQHF. The CDR3 DNA follows: TGTGCCAGCAGTACGCGACAGGTCTCCAATCAGCCCCAGCATTTT.

The J gene is TRBJ1-1, the V gene TRBV11-3; no clear D gene. The germline V gene encodes CDR1 SGHNT and CDR2 YENEEA. The CDR3 loop spans 16 amino acids. Between the trimmed V and J ends, which lost 4 bases and 0 bases, there was a span of 15 bases. CDR3 sequence: CASSSSGHLMNTEAFF. Here the CDR3 DNA reads TGTGCCAGCAGCTCTAGTGGCCATTTGATGAACACTGAAGCTTTCTTT.